The 26 T cell receptor beta chains reported below all come from one sample, sequenced in a study of blood T cell repertoires in COVID-19. Profiled with immunoSEQ multiplex PCR; TCRdb holds only in-frame clones, not every one. Of 84,000 or so clones listed, 79% are singletons. The specimen was peripheral blood. These receptors all stem from an older man with acute or convalescent COVID-19.

The genes are TRBV10-2 and TRBJ2-7; D is unresolved. V was shortened by 5 bases and J by 6 bases, with 14 bases between the two germline ends. The CDR3 contains 13 residues. CDR1 is WSHSY, CDR2 SAAADI, per germline. This chain's CDR3 is CASSPSPAREQYV. In nucleotides, the CDR3 is TGCGCCAGCAGTCCGTCGCCTGCGCGCGAGCAGTACGTC.

The chain couples TRBV5-1 to TRBJ1-1, with TRBD1 identical over 10 bases. The CDR3 consists of 15 residues. V was pared by 0 bases and J by 1 base, with 0 bases of the junction left unmatched. Per germline, CDR1 SGHRS and CDR2 YFSETQ. CDR3 in amino acids: CASSLGDRGNTEAFF. CDR3 in DNA: TGCGCCAGCAGCTTGGGGGACAGGGGGAACACTGAAGCTTTCTTT.

CDR3 in DNA: TGTGCCAGCAGTTACTCGACGGGGTTAGGCTATGGCTACACCTTC. This codes for CASSYSTGLGYGYTF. V usage is TRBV6-5 and J usage is TRBJ1-2; D unclear. The CDR3 consists of 15 residues. Germline V gene lookup returns CDR1 MNHEY and CDR2 SVGAGI. Trimming removed 0 bases from V and 4 bases from J, with 12 bases in between.

J is TRBJ2-1 and V is TRBV4-1, with D possibly matching TRBD2 (6 bases). The CDR3 is made up of 14 amino acids. V gave up 1 base and J gave up 5 bases, with 9 bases separating them. The germline V gene has CDR1 MGHRA and CDR2 YSYEKL. The CDR3 reads CASSQAGGNNEQFF. CDR3 bases: TGCGCCAGCAGCCAAGCCGGAGGGAACAATGAGCAGTTCTTC.

The chain recombines TRBV27 with TRBJ2-7; 8 positions agree with TRBD1. Germline values: CDR1 MNHEY, CDR2 SMNVEV (reference sequence). V was clipped by 5 bases and J by 9 bases; unmatched bases: 9. This CDR3 has 13 amino acids. CDR3 region: CASSHGQGGGQYV. The CDR3 DNA is TGTGCCAGCAGTCACGGACAGGGCGGTGGGCAGTACGTC.

V and J are TRBV10-3 and TRBJ1-4, with a possible D match to TRBD1 (6 bases). Germline V CDR1 and CDR2: ENHRY, SYGVKD. V was cut by 6 bases and J by 3 bases, with 11 bases left in between. The CDR3 is made up of 14 amino acids. The CDR3 loop reads CAISPTGANEKLFF. CDR3 sequence (DNA): TGTGCCATCAGCCCGACAGGCGCTAATGAAAAACTGTTTTTT.

The table lists this clone with a few counts. The rearrangement joins TRBV10-1 to TRBJ2-2; D is perhaps TRBD2 (6 bases). The CDR3 sequence is 15 residues long. The V gene's germline CDR1 is WNHNN and CDR2 SYGVQD (reference sequence). Trimming pared 3 bases from V and 6 bases from J, leaving 14 bases between. This CDR3 reads CASSDSAWGAGELFF. CDR3 sequence (DNA): TGCGCCAGCAGTGATTCGGCCTGGGGGGCCGGGGAGCTGTTTTTT.

The genes are TRBV2 and TRBJ2-1; 12 bases align to TRBD2. The V gene's germline CDR1 is SNHLY and CDR2 FYNNEI. The CDR3 covers 16 residues. Losses at the gene ends were 2 bases for V and 15 bases for J; bases not matched to a gene: 14. CDR3 residues: CASSEYASGGALIRFF. CDR3 nucleotide sequence: TGTGCCAGCAGTGAATACGCTAGCGGGGGGGCCTTAATTAGGTTCTTC.

This clone was detected a few times. This rearrangement joins TRBV3-1 (or the pseudogene TRBV3-2) to TRBJ2-2, with 9 bases lining up with TRBD1. From germline, CDR1 is LGHDT and CDR2 YNNKEL (reference sequence). V lost 7 bases, J lost 6 bases, and 9 bases stayed unmatched. The CDR3 length is 15 residues. Written as DNA, the CDR3 is TGTGCCAGCACCTCTAGGGACAGGGTACCCGGGGAGCTGTTTTTT. It encodes CASTSRDRVPGELFF.

The CDR3 spells CASSPTGGLEAFF. The CDR3 DNA sequence: TGTGCCAGCAGCCCGACGGGGGGCCTTGAAGCTTTCTTT. The chain joins TRBV11-2 to TRBJ1-1; perhaps TRBD1 as D (6 bases). V dropped 5 bases and J dropped 7 bases, with 14 bases sitting between them. The CDR3 spans 13 residues. CDR1 is SGHAT, CDR2 FQNNGV, per germline.

The chain combines TRBV11-2 with TRBJ2-5; 12 bases agree with TRBD2. The CDR3 is 16 residues long. V lost 5 bases and J lost 0; bases outside the gene matches: 4. Germline V gives CDR1 SGHAT, CDR2 FQNNGV. The CDR3 spells CASSRWTSGDQETQYF. The CDR3 DNA reads as TGTGCCAGCAGCCGATGGACTAGCGGGGACCAAGAGACCCAGTACTTC.

This rearrangement joins TRBV28 to TRBJ1-4; a weak D match, TRBD1 (5 bases). The V end lost 5 bases, the J end lost 4 bases, and 11 bases lay between the germline ends. From germline, CDR1 is MDHEN and CDR2 SYDVKM. CDR3 length: 14 amino acids. CDR3 protein: CASSVTANNEKLFF. The CDR3 DNA sequence: TGTGCCAGCAGTGTGACAGCCAATAATGAAAAACTGTTTTTT.

This sequence joins TRBV5-1 and TRBJ2-5; 8 positions agree with TRBD1. The trim removed 0 bases at V and 1 base at J, leaving 17 bases unmatched. The CDR3 has 20 amino acids. Germline assignment: CDR1 SGHRS and CDR2 YFSETQ. CDR3 loop: CASSLASHFFGTGGQETQYF. The CDR3 nucleotides are TGCGCCAGCAGCTTGGCCAGTCACTTTTTCGGGACAGGAGGCCAAGAGACCCAGTACTTC.

The genes are TRBV28 and TRBJ2-3; 12 bases map to TRBD2. The V gene end was trimmed by 4 bases and the J gene end by 5 bases; junction bases not matched to a gene: 10. The CDR3 loop spans 17 amino acids. From germline, CDR1 is MDHEN and CDR2 SYDVKM. The CDR3 DNA follows: TGTGCCAGCAGTTCCCCCGGACTAGCGGGGCATTTAGATACGCAGTATTTT. It translates to CASSSPGLAGHLDTQYF. The whole variable domain, filled in from reference TRBV28 and TRBJ2-3, reads DVKVTQSSRYLVKRTGEKVFLECVQDMDHENMFWYRQDPGLGLRLIYFSYDVKMKEKGDIPEGYSVSREKKERFSLILESASTNQTSMYLCASSSPGLAGHLDTQYFGPGTRLTVL.

This chain's CDR3 is CASSLGVGRGADTQYF. In DNA form, the CDR3 reads TGTGCCAGCAGCTTAGGGGTCGGTCGGGGGGCAGATACGCAGTATTTT. J is TRBJ2-3 and V is TRBV7-9; 7 bases match TRBD2. With V trimmed by 1 base and J by 4 bases, 8 bases remained unmatched. CDR1 SEHNR and CDR2 FQNEAQ come from the germline V gene (reference sequence). The CDR3 runs 16 residues.

The chain recombines TRBV11-3 with TRBJ2-2; 8 bases agree with TRBD1. Per the germline V gene, CDR1 is SGHNT and CDR2 is YENEEA. The V segment lost 5 bases and the J segment 0 bases; nucleotides outside the gene matches: 5. This CDR3 is built from 16 residues. CDR3 sequence reads: CASSPRQGSNTGELFF. In DNA, the CDR3 is TGTGCCAGCAGCCCCCGACAGGGGTCGAACACCGGGGAGCTGTTTTTT. The full variable domain, in which reference TRBV11-3 and TRBJ2-2 provide the parts outside the CDR3, is EAGVVQSPRYKIIEKKQPVAFWCNPISGHNTLYWYLQNLGQGPELLIRYENEEAVDDSQLPKDRFSAERLKGVDSTLKIQPAELGDSAVYLCASSPRQGSNTGELFFGEGSRLTVL.

The genes are TRBV2 and TRBJ2-1, with a tentative D call TRBD1 (5 bases). The CDR3 runs to 13 residues. Germline CDR1 SNHLY, CDR2 FYNNEI. Trimming cost V 3 bases and J 5 bases, with 8 bases left between them. This CDR3 is CASSERQNNEQFF. In DNA form, the CDR3 reads TGTGCCAGCAGTGAGAGACAGAACAATGAGCAGTTCTTC.

This clone was observed a handful of times. The chain has TRBV27 and TRBJ1-4; D ambiguous. Germline CDR1 reads MNHEY; CDR2 reads SMNVEV (reference sequence). Trimming took off 6 bases at V and 5 bases at J, with 13 bases between the two ends. CDR3 size: 14 residues. CDR3 protein: CASRGEDVNEKLFF. The CDR3 DNA sequence: TGTGCCAGCAGGGGAGAGGACGTCAATGAAAAACTGTTTTTT.

The V gene is TRBV5-1, the J gene TRBJ2-3; 8 bases line up with TRBD2. Germline CDR1 and CDR2: SGHRS and YFSETQ. The ends lost 4 bases at V and 1 base at J; junction bases unmatched: 5. This CDR3 has 15 residues. As DNA, the CDR3 is TGCGCCAGCAGCCAAGCGGGGGATCGCACAGATACGCAGTATTTT. The encoded protein is CASSQAGDRTDTQYF. Full variable domain (missing parts from reference TRBV5-1 and TRBJ2-3): KAGVTQTPRYLIKTRGQQVTLSCSPISGHRSVSWYQQTPGQGLQFLFEYFSETQRNKGNFPGRFSGRQFSNSRSEMNVSTLELGDSALYLCASSQAGDRTDTQYFGPGTRLTVL.

The chain uses TRBV7-7 and TRBJ2-5, with D tentatively TRBD2 (6 bases). The length of the CDR3 is 15 residues. Germline V lookup: CDR1 SSHAT, CDR2 FNYEAQ (reference sequence). The ends were cut back, 1 base at V and 5 bases at J, with 14 bases in the middle. CDR3 nucleotide sequence: TGTGCCAGCAGCTTAGATGGTTCAGGGAGGGAGACCCAGTACTTC. Amino acid sequence: CASSLDGSGRETQYF.

The chain carries TRBV24-1 and TRBJ2-2; D not certain. Trimming took off 3 bases at V and 0 bases at J, with 7 bases between the two ends. Germline V gene sequence: CDR1 KGHDR, CDR2 SFDVKD. The CDR3 is made up of 15 amino acids. The CDR3 loop is CATSDGQTNTGELFF. As DNA, the CDR3 is TGTGCCACCAGTGATGGGCAGACGAACACCGGGGAGCTGTTTTTT.

This chain joins TRBV19 and TRBJ2-3; 11 nucleotides align to TRBD1. In germline, CDR1 is LNHDA, CDR2 SQIVND (reference sequence). The CDR3 loop spans 19 amino acids. J lost 0 bases, V lost 5 bases, and 13 bases had no gene match. CDR3 DNA: TGTGCCAGTAGTTTTACCGGGACAGGGGGGTCGGCTAGCACAGATACGCAGTATTTT. Residues: CASSFTGTGGSASTDTQYF.

In DNA, the CDR3 is TGCGCCAGCAGTGGGGCGGGTCGCTACGAGCAGTACTTC. As protein: CASSGAGRYEQYF. This chain joins TRBV10-2 and TRBJ2-7, with a tentative D call TRBD2 (5 bases). Trimming cost V 4 bases and J 3 bases, with 10 bases left between them. CDR3 length: 13 amino acids. In germline, CDR1 is WSHSY, CDR2 SAAADI.

V and J are TRBV7-9 and TRBJ1-2; no clear D. V was shortened by 6 bases and J by 7 bases, with 6 bases between the two germline ends. The germline V gene encodes CDR1 SEHNR and CDR2 FQNEAQ (reference sequence). CDR3 length: 10 residues. The CDR3 nucleotides are TGTGCCAGCAGTCCGGGTGGCTACACCTTC. It encodes CASSPGGYTF. Combining the CDR3 with reference TRBV7-9 and TRBJ1-2 gives the whole variable domain DTGVSQNPRHKITKRGQNVTFRCDPISEHNRLYWYRQTLGQGPEFLTYFQNEAQLEKSRLLSDRFSAERPKGSFSTLEIQRTEQGDSAMYLCASSPGGYTFGSGTRLTVV.

The V call is TRBV19, the J call TRBJ1-5; D call uncertain. The CDR3 extends over 12 amino acids. CDR1 and CDR2 from the germline V gene are LNHDA and SQIVND (reference sequence). The V end lost 9 bases, the J end lost 4 bases, and 10 bases lay between the germline ends. The CDR3 region has the DNA TGTGCCAGCTCCTTGAGAAATCAGCCCCAGCATTTT. This encodes CASSLRNQPQHF.

Only one count was recorded for this clone. This chain uses TRBV4-1 with TRBJ1-5; TRBD1 might be the D (5 bases). The germline V gene has CDR1 MGHRA and CDR2 YSYEKL. V lost 4 bases and J lost 4, with 14 bases in between. This CDR3 is built from 15 residues. The CDR3 sequence: CASSLRGSLNQPQHF. In DNA, the CDR3 is TGCGCCAGCAGCCTCCGGGGGAGCCTGAATCAGCCCCAGCATTTT.